This TCR beta chain was obtained from a study of breast tumors, draining lymph nodes, adjacent tissues. Trimming took 2 bases from V and 3 from J; bases not matched to a gene: 6. This CDR3 comprises 15 residues. The germline V gene has CDR1 MNHEY and CDR2 SVGAGI. TCRdb reprocessed the multiplex PCR reads via MiXCR and lists one record per CDR3 protein. The sample holds roughly 100,000 distinct CDR3 sequences; less than 40% are singletons and the top ten take approximately 5%. Axillary draining lymph nodes of breast cancer patients supplied the node samples. This clonotype came up many times. The antigen remains unidentified. Findings and limits, study-wide: Tumor T cell lymph node origin was a supported hypothesis, not proven. Tumor TCR diversity was below lymph nodes but above nontumor tissue. Luminal-like breast cancer showed significantly greater tumor-nontumor repertoire similarity than basal-like breast cancer did.

The chain employs TRBV6-5 and TRBJ2-5; 7 nucleotides match TRBD2. The receptor was isolated from a female donor with breast cancer. Some clones in this sample may be carry-over from other donors' samples. Material: axillary lymph node tissue. This CDR3 reads CASSYAGLEKETQYF. CDR3 DNA sequence: TGTGCCAGCAGTTACGCTGGACTAGAGAAAGAGACCCAGTACTTC.